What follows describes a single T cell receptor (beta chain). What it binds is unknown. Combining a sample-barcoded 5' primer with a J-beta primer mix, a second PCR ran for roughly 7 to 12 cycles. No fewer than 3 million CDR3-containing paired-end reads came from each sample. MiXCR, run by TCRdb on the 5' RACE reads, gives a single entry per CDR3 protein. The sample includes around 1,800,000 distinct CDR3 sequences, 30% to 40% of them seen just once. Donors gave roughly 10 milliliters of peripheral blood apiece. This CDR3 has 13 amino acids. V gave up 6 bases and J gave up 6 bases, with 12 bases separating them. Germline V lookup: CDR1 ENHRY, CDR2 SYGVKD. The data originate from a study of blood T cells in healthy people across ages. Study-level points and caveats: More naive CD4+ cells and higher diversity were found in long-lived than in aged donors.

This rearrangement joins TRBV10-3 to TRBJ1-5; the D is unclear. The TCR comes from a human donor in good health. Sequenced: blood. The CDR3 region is CAIRESVSQPQHF. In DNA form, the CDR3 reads TGTGCCATCAGGGAATCGGTGAGTCAGCCCCAGCATTTT.